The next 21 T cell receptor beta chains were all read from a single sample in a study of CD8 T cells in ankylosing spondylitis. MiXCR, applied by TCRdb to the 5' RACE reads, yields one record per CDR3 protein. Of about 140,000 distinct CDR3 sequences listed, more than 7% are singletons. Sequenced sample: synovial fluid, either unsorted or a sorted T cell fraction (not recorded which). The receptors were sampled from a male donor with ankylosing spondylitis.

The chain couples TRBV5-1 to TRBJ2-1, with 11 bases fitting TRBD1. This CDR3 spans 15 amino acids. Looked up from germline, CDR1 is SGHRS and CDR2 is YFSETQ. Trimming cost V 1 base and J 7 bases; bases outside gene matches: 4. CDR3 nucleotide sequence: TGCGCCAGCAGCTTGCGGACAGGGGGCATTAATGAGCAGTTCTTC. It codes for CASSLRTGGINEQFF.

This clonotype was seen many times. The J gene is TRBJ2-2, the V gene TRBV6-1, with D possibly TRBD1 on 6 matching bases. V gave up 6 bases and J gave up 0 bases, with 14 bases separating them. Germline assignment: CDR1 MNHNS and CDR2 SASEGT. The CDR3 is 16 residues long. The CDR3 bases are TGTGCCAGCAGCCGATTGGGGACAACGAACACCGGGGAGCTGTTTTTT. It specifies CASSRLGTTNTGELFF.

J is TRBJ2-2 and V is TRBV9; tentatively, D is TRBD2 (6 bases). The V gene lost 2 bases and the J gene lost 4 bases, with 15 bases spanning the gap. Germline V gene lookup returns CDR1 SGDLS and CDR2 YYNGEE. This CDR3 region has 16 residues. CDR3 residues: CASSVFGGVGTGELFF. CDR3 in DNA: TGTGCCAGCAGCGTGTTTGGAGGGGTGGGCACCGGGGAGCTGTTTTTT.

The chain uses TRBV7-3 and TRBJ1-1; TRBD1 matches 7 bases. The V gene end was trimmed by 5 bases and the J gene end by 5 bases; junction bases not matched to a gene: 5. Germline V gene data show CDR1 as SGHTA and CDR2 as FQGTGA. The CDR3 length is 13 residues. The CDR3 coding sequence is TGTGCCAGCAGCCGAACGACAGGGACTGAAGCTTTCTTT. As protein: CASSRTTGTEAFF.

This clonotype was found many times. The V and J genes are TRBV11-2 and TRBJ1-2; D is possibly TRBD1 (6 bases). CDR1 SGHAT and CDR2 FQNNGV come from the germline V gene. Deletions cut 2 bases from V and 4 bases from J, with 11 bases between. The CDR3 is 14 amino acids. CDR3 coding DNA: TGTGCCAGCAGCTTACAGACAGGTGGCTATGGCTACACCTTC. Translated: CASSLQTGGYGYTF.

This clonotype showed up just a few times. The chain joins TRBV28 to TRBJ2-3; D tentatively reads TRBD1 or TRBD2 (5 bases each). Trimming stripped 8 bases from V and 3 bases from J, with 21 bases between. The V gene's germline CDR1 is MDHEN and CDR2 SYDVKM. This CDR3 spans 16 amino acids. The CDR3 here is CASGQTGTMETDTQYF. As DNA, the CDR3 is TGTGCCAGCGGCCAGACCGGGACCATGGAAACAGATACGCAGTATTTT.

The CDR3 DNA sequence: TGTGCCAGCAGCCTACAGGGGACGGGCACTGAAGCTTTCTTT. It codes for CASSLQGTGTEAFF. The chain recombines TRBV11-2 with TRBJ1-1, with 7 nucleotides matching TRBD1. Per germline, CDR1 SGHAT and CDR2 FQNNGV. Trimming at V came to 5 bases and at J to 4 bases, leaving 7 bases not matched to a gene. This CDR3 contains 14 residues.

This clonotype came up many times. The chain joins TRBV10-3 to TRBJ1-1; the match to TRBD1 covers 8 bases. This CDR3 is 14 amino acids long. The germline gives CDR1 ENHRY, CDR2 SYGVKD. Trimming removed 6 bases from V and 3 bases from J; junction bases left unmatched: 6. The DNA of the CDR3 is TGTGCCATCAGGGCGGACAGGGAAGACACTGAAGCTTTCTTT. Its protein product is CAIRADREDTEAFF.

CDR3 in DNA: TGTGCCATCGCAGGTCTGAACACTGAAGCTTTCTTT. Translating it yields CAIAGLNTEAFF. The chain joins TRBV10-3 to TRBJ1-1; D remains unclear. The ends were cut back, 8 bases at V and 0 bases at J, with 7 bases in the middle. Germline-derived CDR1 and CDR2 are ENHRY and SYGVKD. CDR3 length equals 12 residues.

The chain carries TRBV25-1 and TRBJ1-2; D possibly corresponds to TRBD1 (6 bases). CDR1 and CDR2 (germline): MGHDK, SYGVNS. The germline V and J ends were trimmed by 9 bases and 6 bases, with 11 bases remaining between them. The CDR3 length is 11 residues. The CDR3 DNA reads TGTGCCAGTAGACAGGCCGATGGCTACACCTTC. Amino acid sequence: CASRQADGYTF.

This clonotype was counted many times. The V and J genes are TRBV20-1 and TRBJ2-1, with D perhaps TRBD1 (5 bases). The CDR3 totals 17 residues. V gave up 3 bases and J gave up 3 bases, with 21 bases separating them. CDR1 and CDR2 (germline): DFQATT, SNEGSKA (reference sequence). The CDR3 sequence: CSASDNGDRGYYNEQFF. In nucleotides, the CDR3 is TGCAGTGCTAGCGATAACGGAGATAGGGGCTACTACAATGAGCAGTTCTTC.

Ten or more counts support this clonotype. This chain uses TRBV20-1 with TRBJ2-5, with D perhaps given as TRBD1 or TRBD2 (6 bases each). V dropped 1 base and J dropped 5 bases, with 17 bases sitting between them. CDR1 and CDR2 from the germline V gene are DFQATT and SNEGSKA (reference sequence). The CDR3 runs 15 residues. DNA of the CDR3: TGCAGTGCTAGAGGCTCCCCAACAGGGAGGGAGACCCAGTACTTC. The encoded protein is CSARGSPTGRETQYF.

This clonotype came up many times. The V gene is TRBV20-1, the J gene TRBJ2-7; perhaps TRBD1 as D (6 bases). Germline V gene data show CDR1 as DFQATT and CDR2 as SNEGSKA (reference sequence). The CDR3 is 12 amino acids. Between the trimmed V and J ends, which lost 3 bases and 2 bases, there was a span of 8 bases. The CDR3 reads CSARDSPYEQYF. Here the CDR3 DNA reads TGCAGTGCTAGGGACAGTCCCTACGAGCAGTACTTC.

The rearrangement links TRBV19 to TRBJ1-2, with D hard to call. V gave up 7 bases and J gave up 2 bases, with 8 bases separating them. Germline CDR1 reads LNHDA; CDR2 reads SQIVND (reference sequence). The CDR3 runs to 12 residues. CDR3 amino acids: CASKRRNYGYTF. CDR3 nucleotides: TGTGCCAGTAAGAGGAGAAACTATGGCTACACCTTC.

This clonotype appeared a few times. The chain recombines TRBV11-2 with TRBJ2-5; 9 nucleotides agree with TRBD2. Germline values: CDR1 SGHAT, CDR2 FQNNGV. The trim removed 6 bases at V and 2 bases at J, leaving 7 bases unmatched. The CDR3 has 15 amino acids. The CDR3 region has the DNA TGTGCCAGCAGTTTAACGACTAGCGGTCAAGAGACCCAGTACTTC. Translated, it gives CASSLTTSGQETQYF.

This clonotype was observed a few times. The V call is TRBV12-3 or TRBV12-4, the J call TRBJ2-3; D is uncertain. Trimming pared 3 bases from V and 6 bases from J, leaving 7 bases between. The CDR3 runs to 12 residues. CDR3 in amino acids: CASSFLVDTQYF. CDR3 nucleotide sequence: TGTGCCAGCAGTTTTCTAGTGGATACGCAGTATTTT.

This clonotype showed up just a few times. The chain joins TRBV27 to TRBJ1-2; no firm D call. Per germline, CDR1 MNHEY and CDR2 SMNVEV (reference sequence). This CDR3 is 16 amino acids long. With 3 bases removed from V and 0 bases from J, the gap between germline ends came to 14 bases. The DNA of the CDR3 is TGTGCCAGCAGTTTTGTTGGCAGAACTACTAACTATGGCTACACCTTC. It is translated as CASSFVGRTTNYGYTF.

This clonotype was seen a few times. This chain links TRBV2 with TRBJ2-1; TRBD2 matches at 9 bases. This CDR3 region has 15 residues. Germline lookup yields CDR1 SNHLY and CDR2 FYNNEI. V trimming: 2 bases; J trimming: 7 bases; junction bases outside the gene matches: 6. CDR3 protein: CASSEPGTSLNEQFF. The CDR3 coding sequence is TGTGCCAGCAGTGAACCCGGGACTAGCCTGAATGAGCAGTTCTTC.

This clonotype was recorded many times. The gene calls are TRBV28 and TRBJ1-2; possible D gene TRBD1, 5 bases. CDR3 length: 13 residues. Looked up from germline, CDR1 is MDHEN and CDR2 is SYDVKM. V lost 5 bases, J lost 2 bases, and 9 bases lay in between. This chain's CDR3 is CASSGAPNYGYTF. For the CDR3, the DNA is TGTGCCAGCAGTGGGGCACCGAACTATGGCTACACCTTC.

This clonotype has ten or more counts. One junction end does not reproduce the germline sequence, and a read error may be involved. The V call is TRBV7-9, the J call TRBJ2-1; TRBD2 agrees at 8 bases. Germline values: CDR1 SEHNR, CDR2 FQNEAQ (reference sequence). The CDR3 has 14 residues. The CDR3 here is CASSLAGSYNEQFF. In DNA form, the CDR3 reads TGTGCCAGCAGTTTAGCGGGGTCCTACAATGAGCAGTTCTTC. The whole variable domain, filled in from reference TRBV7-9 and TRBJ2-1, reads DTGVSQNPRHKITKRGQNVTFRCDPISEHNRLYWYRQTLGQGPEFLTYFQNEAQLEKSRLLSDRFSAERPKGSFSTLEIQRTEQGDSAMYLCASSLAGSYNEQFFGPGTRLTVL.

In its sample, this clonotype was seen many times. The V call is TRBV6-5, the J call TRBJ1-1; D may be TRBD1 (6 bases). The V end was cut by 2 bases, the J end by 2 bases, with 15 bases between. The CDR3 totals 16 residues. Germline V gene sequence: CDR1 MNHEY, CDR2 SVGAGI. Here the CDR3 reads CASSYEGGLGNTEAFF. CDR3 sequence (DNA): TGTGCCAGCAGTTACGAGGGGGGTCTGGGAAACACTGAAGCTTTCTTT.